This T cell receptor (beta chain) was obtained from a study of T-cell memory formation after mild COVID-19. Study-wide background: TCR clusters showed largely donor specificity. Findings and caveats of the study: Contracting CD4+ clones sat mainly in CM and EM; CD8+ in EMRA. CD4/CD8 balance characterized clones contracting day 15 to 85, and CD4+ skew characterized later expanders.

The CDR3 is made up of 15 amino acids. J lost 3 bases, V lost 6 bases, and 4 bases had no gene match. TCRdb reprocessed the 5' RACE reads via MiXCR and lists one record per CDR3 protein. The sample shows about 300,000 distinct CDR3 sequences, 15% to 20% of them seen only once. This clonotype came up a few times. Its antigen is unknown. The clonotype comes from a man between 18 and 35 years old who had mild COVID-19 (a few samples of this study predate the infection). Cell type and time point are not known. The sample comprised PBMCs or a T cell subset sorted from them (not recorded which). The rearrangement uses TRBV12-3 or TRBV12-4 and TRBJ2-2, with TRBD2 matching over 10 bases. The CDR3 loop reads CASSATSGDTGELFF. In DNA, the CDR3 is TGTGCCAGCAGCGCTACTAGCGGGGACACCGGGGAGCTGTTTTTT.